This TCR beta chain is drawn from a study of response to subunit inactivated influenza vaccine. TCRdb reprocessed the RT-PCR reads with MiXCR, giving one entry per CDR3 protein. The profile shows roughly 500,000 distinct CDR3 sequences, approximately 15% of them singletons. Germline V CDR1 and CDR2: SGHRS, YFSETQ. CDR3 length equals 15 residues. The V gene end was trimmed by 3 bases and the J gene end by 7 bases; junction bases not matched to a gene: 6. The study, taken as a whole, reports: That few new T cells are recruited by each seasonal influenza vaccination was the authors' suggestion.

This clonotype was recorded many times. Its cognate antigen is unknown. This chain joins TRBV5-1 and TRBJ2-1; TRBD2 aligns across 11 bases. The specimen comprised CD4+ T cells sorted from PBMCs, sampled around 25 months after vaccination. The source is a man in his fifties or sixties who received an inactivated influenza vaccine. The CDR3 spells CASSSGTSGINEQFF. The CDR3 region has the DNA TGCGCCAGCAGCTCCGGGACTAGCGGAATTAATGAGCAGTTCTTC.